The 26 T cell receptor beta chains below come from one sample, sequenced in a study of cytomegalovirus exposure and HLA in healthy donors. The primer mix had 60 Vbeta and 13 Jbeta primers. Data came from immunoSEQ multiplex PCR; TCRdb stores just in-frame clones and leaves some out. The sample holds about 160,000 clones; more than 75% are singletons and the top ten take less than 2.5%. The specimen was PBMCs. Source of these receptors: a man aged 18 to 35 in good health and CMV-seropositive.

The chain couples TRBV19 to TRBJ2-4, with 8 bases identical to TRBD1. CDR3 length: 12 amino acids. The junction had 8 bases not matched to a gene; V was cut back by 5 bases and J by 14 bases. Germline CDR1 LNHDA, CDR2 SQIVND (reference sequence). The CDR3 loop reads CASSPPGTGKYF. CDR3 coding DNA: TGTGCCAGTAGTCCCCCCGGGACAGGAAAGTACTTC.

The CDR3 nucleotides read TGTGCCAGCAGCCCCAGAGGGGGGGCCTACGAGCAGTACTTC. Translating gives CASSPRGGAYEQYF. The chain has TRBV9 and TRBJ2-7, with D perhaps TRBD2 (7 bases). The CDR3 extends over 14 amino acids. Germline V gives CDR1 SGDLS, CDR2 YYNGEE. V was pared by 4 bases and J by 2 bases, with 13 bases between.

This chain links TRBV7-3 with TRBJ2-1; TRBD2 aligns across 9 bases. With V trimmed by 6 bases and J by 6 bases, 6 bases remained unmatched. Per germline, CDR1 SGHTA and CDR2 FQGTGA. CDR3 length: 14 residues. CDR3 nucleotides: TGTGCCAGCAGTACATTAGCGGGGGTCAATGAGCAGTTCTTC. This codes for CASSTLAGVNEQFF.

To note about this clone: Relative to the germline gene, one junction end is altered; a read error may explain this. The chain has TRBV13 and TRBJ2-7; TRBD1 matches 10 bases. CDR1 is PRHDT and CDR2 is FYEKMQ in the germline V gene (reference sequence). The CDR3 spans 14 residues. The CDR3 bases are TGTGCCAGCAGCACCCGACAGGGGGCGGACGAGCAGCACTTC. The encoded protein is CASSTRQGADEQHF.

The chain couples TRBV6-1 to TRBJ1-1, with TRBD1 as a possible D gene (6 bases). Germline CDR1 reads MNHNS; CDR2 reads SASEGT. The CDR3 has 15 amino acids. Trimming pared 8 bases from V and 3 bases from J, leaving 19 bases between. CDR3 nucleotide sequence: TGTGCCAGCTTGAAGGTAGTAACAGGGTACACTGAAGCTTTCTTT. Translation gives CASLKVVTGYTEAFF.

The CDR3 spells CASSLFTGANTEAFF. The CDR3 region has the DNA TGCGCCAGCAGCTTGTTTACAGGGGCGAACACTGAAGCTTTCTTT. The rearrangement joins TRBV5-1 to TRBJ1-1; TRBD1 matches 7 bases. There are 15 residues in the CDR3. The germline V gene has CDR1 SGHRS and CDR2 YFSETQ. J lost 1 base, V lost 1 base, and 4 bases had no gene match. The full variable domain, with the rest looked up from reference TRBV5-1 and TRBJ1-1, is KAGVTQTPRYLIKTRGQQVTLSCSPISGHRSVSWYQQTPGQGLQFLFEYFSETQRNKGNFPGRFSGRQFSNSRSEMNVSTLELGDSALYLCASSLFTGANTEAFFGQGTRLTVV.

Of note for this clone: One junction end does not reproduce the germline sequence, and a read error may be involved. The CDR3 here is CASRMMDTAKNSQYF. The CDR3, as DNA: TGTGCCAGCAGAATGATGGACACAGCCAAAAACAGTCAGTACTTC. This chain connects TRBV6-8 to TRBJ2-4, with D possibly being TRBD1 (5 bases). CDR1 is MNHGY, CDR2 SAAAGT, per germline. CDR3 length equals 15 residues.

This chain connects TRBV2 to TRBJ1-6; no reliable D call. Trimming stripped 6 bases from V and 8 bases from J, with 11 bases between. Germline assignment: CDR1 SNHLY and CDR2 FYNNEI. The CDR3 sequence is 13 residues long. Here the CDR3 reads CASRTDQYSPLHF. The DNA for the CDR3 is TGTGCCAGCAGAACCGATCAGTATTCACCCCTCCACTTT.

V usage is TRBV6-6 and J usage is TRBJ1-5; TRBD1 aligns across 7 bases. Germline V lookup: CDR1 MNHNY, CDR2 SVGAGI (reference sequence). The CDR3 spans 15 residues. V lost 5 bases, J lost 3 bases, and 7 bases stayed unmatched. CDR3 DNA: TGTGCCAGCAGTCGAGCCGGGACAGACAATCAGCCCCAGCATTTT. Encoded protein: CASSRAGTDNQPQHF.

This clone has a single count. The genes are TRBV30 and TRBJ2-2; 7 positions match TRBD2. Losses at the gene ends were 4 bases for V and 4 bases for J; bases not matched to a gene: 9. Germline V gives CDR1 GTSNPN, CDR2 SVGIG (reference sequence). The length of the CDR3 is 15 residues. CDR3 sequence: CAWNGRRGITGELFF. CDR3 sequence (DNA): TGTGCCTGGAACGGGCGGCGGGGGATCACCGGGGAGCTGTTTTTT.

The chain carries TRBV9 and TRBJ2-7; 7 bases agree with TRBD1. Trimming at V came to 4 bases and at J to 3 bases, leaving 7 bases not matched to a gene. Germline V gene sequence: CDR1 SGDLS, CDR2 YYNGEE. The CDR3 runs to 14 residues. The CDR3 sequence is CASSPRDSNYEQYF. The CDR3 DNA is TGTGCCAGCAGCCCCCGGGACAGCAACTACGAGCAGTACTTC.

The rearrangement uses TRBV4-3 and TRBJ1-1; the D gene is possibly TRBD1 (6 bases). Trimming removed 3 bases at V and 6 bases at J, with 23 bases between. The germline V gene has CDR1 LGHNA and CDR2 YSLEER. There are 17 residues in the CDR3. For the CDR3, the DNA is TGCGCCAGCAGCCAGGCGGCGGGGGGGCAGGGAGGGTCTGAAGCTTTCTTT. Protein: CASSQAAGGQGGSEAFF.

The rearrangement links TRBV7-6 to TRBJ2-3; 12 positions agree with TRBD2. CDR3 length: 16 residues. The germline gives CDR1 SGHVS, CDR2 FNYEAQ. J gave up 5 bases and V 1 base, and 4 bases lay outside the gene matches. The CDR3 here is CASSLDLAGGGDTQYF. CDR3 coding DNA: TGTGCCAGCAGCTTAGATCTAGCGGGAGGGGGAGATACGCAGTATTTT.

This sequence joins TRBV4-3 and TRBJ1-4, with 7 nucleotides matching TRBD1. Germline V gives CDR1 LGHNA, CDR2 YSLEER. With 4 bases clipped from V and 4 bases from J, the junction kept 9 bases outside the gene matches. The CDR3 is made up of 16 amino acids. The CDR3 sequence is CASSRGDRGYNEKLFF. The CDR3 bases are TGCGCCAGCAGCCGAGGGGACAGAGGATATAATGAAAAACTGTTTTTT.

On this clone: Other DNA sequences in this sample translate to the same CDR3. The genes are TRBV6-5 and TRBJ2-2; D may be TRBD2 (5 bases). CDR1 is MNHEY and CDR2 is SVGAGI in the germline V gene. Trimming pared 9 bases from V and 6 bases from J, leaving 14 bases between. The CDR3 has 13 residues. CDR3 nucleotide sequence: TGTGCCAGTCGGGAACCGGCCCCCGGGGAGCTGTTTTTT. Translated: CASREPAPGELFF.

This sequence joins TRBV19 and TRBJ1-6, with 8 bases lining up with TRBD1. CDR3 size: 17 residues. The ends lost 6 bases at V and 0 bases at J; junction bases unmatched: 7. The germline V gene has CDR1 LNHDA and CDR2 SQIVND (reference sequence). CDR3 sequence: CASSARTGLSYNSPLHF. CDR3 DNA sequence: TGTGCCAGTAGCGCCCGGACAGGGCTCTCCTATAATTCACCCCTCCACTTT.

The chain links TRBV4-3 to TRBJ2-1; a weak D match, TRBD1 (5 bases). Germline lookup yields CDR1 LGHNA and CDR2 YSLEER. CDR3 length: 12 amino acids. V dropped 4 bases and J dropped 8 bases, with 9 bases sitting between them. CDR3 in amino acids: CASSLQADEQFF. The CDR3 bases are TGCGCCAGCAGCCTACAGGCGGATGAGCAGTTCTTC.

The chain employs TRBV12-5 and TRBJ1-1; D remains unclear. The V and J ends lost 0 bases and 8 bases respectively, with 10 bases between them. The germline V gene has CDR1 LGHNT and CDR2 FRNRAP. The CDR3 is 13 residues long. The DNA of the CDR3 is TGTGCTAGTGGTTTGGTAAGCTCGGGAGAAGCTTTCTTT. Protein sequence: CASGLVSSGEAFF.

CDR3: CASSYRTSGLHEQYF. CDR3 in DNA: TGTGCCAGCAGTTACAGGACTAGCGGACTCCACGAGCAGTACTTC. This sequence joins TRBV6-6 and TRBJ2-7, with TRBD2 matching 10 bases. The CDR3 extends over 15 amino acids. V dropped 2 bases and J dropped 5; count of bases not matched to a gene: 6. Germline values: CDR1 MNHNY, CDR2 SVGAGI (reference sequence).

This chain connects TRBV10-3 to TRBJ1-2; D is perhaps TRBD1 (5 bases). This CDR3 has 14 amino acids. Trimming removed 0 bases from V and 8 bases from J, with 13 bases in between. Germline V lookup: CDR1 ENHRY, CDR2 SYGVKD. The CDR3 is CAISESEGASGYTF. Written as DNA, the CDR3 is TGTGCCATCAGTGAGTCAGAAGGGGCGAGCGGCTACACCTTC.

CDR3 region: CASSYRGGVHGYTF. CDR3 nucleotides: TGTGCCAGCAGTTACCGCGGGGGGGTACATGGCTACACCTTC. This rearrangement joins TRBV6-7 to TRBJ1-2; D perhaps matches TRBD1 (5 bases). TRBV6-7 has ORF status, its function being uncertain. Deletions cut 2 bases from V and 6 bases from J, with 13 bases between. The CDR3 contains 14 residues.

The chain employs TRBV6-5 and TRBJ1-6; tentative D call: TRBD1 (6 bases). The V gene lost 2 bases and the J gene lost 8 bases, with 10 bases spanning the gap. Germline CDR1 MNHEY, CDR2 SVGAGI. The CDR3 loop spans 14 amino acids. The CDR3: CASSYDTGHSPLHF. DNA for the CDR3: TGTGCCAGCAGTTACGATACAGGGCATTCACCCCTCCACTTT.

V usage is TRBV12-5 and J usage is TRBJ2-1; 11 positions agree with TRBD2. This CDR3 spans 15 amino acids. Trimming cost V 5 bases and J 4 bases; bases outside gene matches: 4. Germline CDR1 reads LGHNT; CDR2 reads FRNRAP. CDR3 loop: CASGLLAGGYNEQFF. Here the CDR3 DNA reads TGTGCTAGTGGTCTCCTAGCGGGGGGTTACAATGAGCAGTTCTTC.

The chain uses TRBV2 and TRBJ2-1; 11 nucleotides align to TRBD2. Per germline, CDR1 SNHLY and CDR2 FYNNEI. CDR3 length: 14 amino acids. Unmatched junction bases numbered 8, after V lost 6 bases and J lost 10 bases. CDR3 DNA sequence: TGTGCCAGCAGAGCTAGCGGGGGGATAGGGGAGCAGTTCTTC. Encoded protein: CASRASGGIGEQFF.

The V gene is TRBV27, the J gene TRBJ1-5; D is undetermined. This CDR3 region has 15 residues. In germline, CDR1 is MNHEY, CDR2 SMNVEV (reference sequence). V lost 5 bases and J 2 bases, leaving 13 bases between the germline ends. CDR3 coding DNA: TGTGCCAGCAGTACTAGGGCTGGGCGCAATCAGCCCCAGCATTTT. It is translated as CASSTRAGRNQPQHF.

This rearrangement joins TRBV7-8 to TRBJ1-6; D possibly corresponds to TRBD1 (6 bases). CDR3 length: 17 residues. Germline CDR1 SGHVS, CDR2 FQNEAQ. V lost 0 bases and J lost 0, with 9 bases in between. DNA of the CDR3: TGTGCCAGCAGCTTAGCTCAGGGGTTCTCCTATAATTCACCCCTCCACTTT. This sequence encodes CASSLAQGFSYNSPLHF.